The 6 T cell receptor beta chains given below trace back to one sample, sequenced in a study of follicular helper T cells after annual influenza vaccination. Only in-frame clones appear in the TCRdb table, and some are missing; sequencing was by immunoSEQ multiplex PCR. The data show about 5,800 clones, with approximately 85% seen just once and approximately 1% held by the top ten. As to time point: 2015-2016 season, pre-vaccination. The input for sequencing was CXCR5+ CD38- circulating T follicular helper cells from blood, taken on the day of influenza vaccination. Subset of the sample: circulating Tfh, non-naive CD4+CXCR5+PD-1+ (ICOS+CD38+ or ICOS-CD38-). The receptors were sampled from an adult who received the influenza vaccine.

The J gene is TRBJ2-7, the V gene TRBV7-2, with TRBD1 matching over 7 bases. V was pared by 6 bases and J by 2 bases, with 7 bases of the junction left unmatched. Germline assignment: CDR1 SGHTA and CDR2 FQGNSA. The CDR3 totals 14 residues. CDR3 DNA sequence: TGTGCCAGCAGACCCGGGACAGAGACCTACGAGCAGTACTTC. It yields the protein CASRPGTETYEQYF.

The rearrangement joins TRBV30 to TRBJ1-1; D may be TRBD1 (5 bases). The germline V and J ends were trimmed by 5 bases and 4 bases, with 14 bases remaining between them. The CDR3 is made up of 13 amino acids. Germline CDR1 GTSNPN, CDR2 SVGIG (reference sequence). DNA of the CDR3: TGTGCCTGGGGCCCCCTGGGGGGCACTGAAGCTTTCTTT. Protein: CAWGPLGGTEAFF.

The chain employs TRBV28 and TRBJ1-5; no clear D. V was shortened by 5 bases and J by 4 bases, with 12 bases between the two germline ends. Germline V gene sequence: CDR1 MDHEN, CDR2 SYDVKM. There are 14 residues in the CDR3. CDR3 in amino acids: CASSEMGGNQPQHF. The CDR3 bases are TGTGCCAGCAGTGAGATGGGTGGTAATCAGCCCCAGCATTTT.

The rearrangement links TRBV29-1 to TRBJ2-7, with D unresolved. Germline V gene sequence: CDR1 SQVTM, CDR2 ANQGSEA. The CDR3 spans 11 residues. With 5 bases removed from V and 2 bases from J, the gap between germline ends came to 7 bases. This CDR3 is CSVLEAYEQYF. The DNA for the CDR3 is TGCAGCGTTCTTGAGGCCTACGAGCAGTACTTC.

V gene TRBV4-3 combines with J gene TRBJ2-3, with 8 bases that match TRBD2. V lost 0 bases to trimming and J lost 6 bases; unmatched junction nucleotides: 14. The germline V gene encodes CDR1 LGHNA and CDR2 YSLEER. The CDR3 loop spans 18 amino acids. The CDR3 loop is CASSQDPPGLGTPDTQYF. The CDR3, as DNA: TGCGCCAGCAGCCAAGATCCCCCGGGACTAGGAACTCCCGATACGCAGTATTTT.

The V call is TRBV6-5, the J call TRBJ2-7, with D hard to call. CDR1 and CDR2 from the germline V gene are MNHEY and SVGAGI. V was cut by 6 bases and J by 3 bases, with 3 bases left in between. The CDR3 spans 10 residues. The CDR3: CASSLYEQYF. The CDR3, as DNA: TGTGCCAGCAGCCTCTACGAGCAGTACTTC.